This T cell receptor beta chain emerged from a study of Ad26.COV2.S vaccination and SARS-CoV-2 variants. Study background: The study gave Ad26.COV2.S intramuscularly, once or twice 56 days apart. Study-level results: There was reportedly substantial breadth in spike-specific CD8+ and CD4+ T cell responses after vaccination. People given the vaccine had a wider spike-specific TCR breadth than placebo recipients did.

Clones were sequenced by immunoSEQ multiplex PCR, and TCRdb holds only the in-frame ones, with some missing. The sample shows approximately 300,000 clones, approximately 86% of them seen only once. Treatment meaning: roughly 19 received Ad26.COV2.S at low or high dose, single or two shots; about 5 received placebo; per-sample allocation not given. Sampling occurred on day 63 after the first vaccine or placebo injection. The vaccine antigen was prefusion-stabilized Wuhan SARS-CoV-2 spike. A remark on this clone: What it binds is unknown.

The V segment lost 6 bases and the J segment 0 bases; nucleotides outside the gene matches: 4. This CDR3 is built from 14 residues. Germline values: CDR1 MNHEY, CDR2 SVGAGI. The material sequenced was peripheral blood, taken in a trial of Ad26.COV2.S vaccine versus placebo. This TCR came from a person between 18 and 60 years old who received the Ad26.COV2.S COVID-19 vaccine or a placebo. The chain employs TRBV6-5 and TRBJ1-1; TRBD1 aligns across 7 bases. The CDR3 protein is CASRMGQMNTEAFF. Here the CDR3 DNA reads TGTGCCAGCAGGATGGGACAGATGAACACTGAAGCTTTCTTT.